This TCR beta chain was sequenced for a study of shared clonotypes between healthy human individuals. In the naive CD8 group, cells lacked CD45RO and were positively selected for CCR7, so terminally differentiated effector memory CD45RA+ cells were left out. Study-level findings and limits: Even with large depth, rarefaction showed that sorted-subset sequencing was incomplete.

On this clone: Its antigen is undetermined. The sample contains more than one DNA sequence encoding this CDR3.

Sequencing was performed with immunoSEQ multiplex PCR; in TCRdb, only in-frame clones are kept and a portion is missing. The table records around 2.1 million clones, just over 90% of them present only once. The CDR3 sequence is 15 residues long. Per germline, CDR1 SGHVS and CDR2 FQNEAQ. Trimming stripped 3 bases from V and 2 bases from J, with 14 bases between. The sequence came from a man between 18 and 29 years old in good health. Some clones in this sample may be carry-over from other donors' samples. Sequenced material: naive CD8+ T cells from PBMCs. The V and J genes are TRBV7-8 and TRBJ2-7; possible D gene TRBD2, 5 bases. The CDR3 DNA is TGTGCCAGCAGCTTCAGGACTGGAGGCCCCTACGAGCAGTACTTC. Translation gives CASSFRTGGPYEQYF.